The next 19 T cell receptor beta chains were all read from a single sample in a study of early T cells in non-severe SARS-CoV-2 infection. TCRdb ran MiXCR on the 5' RACE reads and lists one entry per CDR3 protein. The table lists under 95,000 distinct CDR3 sequences, 12% of them singletons. Sequencing was done on a sample of whole blood. The receptors here all came from an adult who was a healthcare worker with PCR-confirmed SARS-CoV-2 infection or an uninfected control (not recorded which).

This clonotype was observed many times. The chain combines TRBV6-1 with TRBJ1-6; tentatively, D is TRBD1 (6 bases). Deletions cut 6 bases from V and 3 bases from J, with 15 bases between. The germline V gene encodes CDR1 MNHNS and CDR2 SASEGT. There are 16 residues in the CDR3. DNA of the CDR3: TGTGCCAGCAGCCCCAAGACAGGAGGCTATAATTCACCCCTCCACTTT. The encoded protein is CASSPKTGGYNSPLHF.

In its sample, this clonotype was seen a few times. The V gene is TRBV5-6, the J gene TRBJ2-7; D unresolved. This CDR3 comprises 14 residues. Germline lookup yields CDR1 SGHDT and CDR2 YYEEEE. The germline V and J ends were trimmed by 5 bases and 7 bases, with 19 bases remaining between them. In nucleotides, the CDR3 is TGTGCCAGCAGTTCCCTGAACATTTGGGATGAGCAGTACTTC. Translation: CASSSLNIWDEQYF.

This chain uses TRBV2 with TRBJ1-3; no clear D. The CDR3 extends over 15 amino acids. Trimming stripped 8 bases from V and 3 bases from J, with 17 bases between. Germline values: CDR1 SNHLY, CDR2 FYNNEI. In nucleotides, the CDR3 is TGTGCCAGCGATATGCGGGGAGGCGGTGGAAACACCATATATTTT. Its protein product is CASDMRGGGGNTIYF.

This clonotype was seen many times. The rearrangement links TRBV7-6 to TRBJ2-1; D call uncertain. The CDR3 is 16 residues long. Per the germline V gene, CDR1 is SGHVS and CDR2 is FNYEAQ. V lost 1 base, J lost 3 bases, and 13 bases lay in between. CDR3 in DNA: TGTGCCAGCAGCTTAGGGGTTTGGGCCTTCTACAATGAGCAGTTCTTC. It translates to CASSLGVWAFYNEQFF.

Note on this clonotype: A much larger clone lies a single base off, so this may be a read error. The genes are TRBV7-3 and TRBJ2-7; TRBD2 matches 10 bases. In germline, CDR1 is SGHTA, CDR2 FQGTGA. The CDR3 contains 15 residues. Here the CDR3 reads CTSSLSLAGAPEQYF. Here the CDR3 DNA reads TGTACCAGCAGCTTATCCCTAGCGGGAGCCCCCGAGCAGTACTTC. The full variable domain, its missing parts supplied by reference TRBV7-3 and TRBJ2-7, is GAGVSQTPSNKVTEKGKYVELRCDPISGHTALYWYRQSLGQGPEFLIYFQGTGAADDSGLPNDRFFAVRPEGSVSTLKIQRTERGDSAVYLCTSSLSLAGAPEQYFGPGTRLTVT.

Here the CDR3 DNA reads TGTGCCAGCAGCTTGACCGGGACCTCGAATGAGCAGTTCTTC. This translates into CASSLTGTSNEQFF. The chain recombines TRBV7-9 with TRBJ2-1; perhaps D is TRBD1 or TRBD2 (5 bases each). V lost 3 bases to trimming and J lost 7 bases, with 13 bases between them. Germline lookup yields CDR1 SEHNR and CDR2 FQNEAQ (reference sequence). The CDR3 is 14 residues long.

This clonotype showed up just a few times. CDR3 in DNA: TGTGCCAGCAGCTTAGACGGGGGCTCCTACGAGCAGTACTTC. Amino acids: CASSLDGGSYEQYF. The V and J genes are TRBV7-9 and TRBJ2-7, with D tentatively TRBD2 (6 bases). This CDR3 is built from 14 residues. Trimming left V 1 base short and J 0 bases short, with 7 bases between. The germline V gene encodes CDR1 SEHNR and CDR2 FQNEAQ (reference sequence).

Concerning this clonotype: This may be a read error: a much more frequent sequence differs by one nucleotide. The chain is built from TRBV12-3 or TRBV12-4 and TRBJ2-1; TRBD2 aligns across 10 bases. This CDR3 has 17 amino acids. CDR3: CASSLAPSGSSCNEQFF. The DNA of the CDR3 is TGTGCCAGCAGTTTAGCACCTAGCGGGAGCTCCTGCAATGAGCAGTTCTTC.

This clonotype was observed at least ten times. The chain links TRBV5-1 to TRBJ2-1, with TRBD2 matching over 8 bases. Germline-derived CDR1 and CDR2 are SGHRS and YFSETQ. The CDR3 runs to 16 residues. J lost 2 bases, V lost 4 bases, and 8 bases had no gene match. In DNA form, the CDR3 reads TGCGCCAGCAGCCGGGAGGCTAGCGGGCCCTACAATGAGCAGTTCTTC. Its protein product is CASSREASGPYNEQFF.

V gene TRBV7-9 combines with J gene TRBJ2-5; 9 positions agree with TRBD1. With 3 bases clipped from V and 4 bases from J, the junction kept 12 bases outside the gene matches. The CDR3 is made up of 17 amino acids. Germline V gives CDR1 SEHNR, CDR2 FQNEAQ (reference sequence). The CDR3 sequence: CASSFKGTGPVGETQYF. The CDR3 bases are TGTGCCAGCAGCTTCAAAGGGACAGGGCCAGTTGGAGAGACCCAGTACTTC.

This clonotype was detected only a few times. This chain uses TRBV9 with TRBJ2-5, with 7 nucleotides matching TRBD1. The CDR3 has 16 amino acids. Germline CDR1 SGDLS, CDR2 YYNGEE. V lost 2 bases and J lost 5; bases outside the gene matches: 12. The DNA for the CDR3 is TGTGCCAGCAGCGTCCTCGGACAGGTCTCGGGGGAGACCCAGTACTTC. Translation: CASSVLGQVSGETQYF.

This clonotype showed up just a few times. This chain uses TRBV28 with TRBJ2-1; D remains ambiguous. With 1 base removed from V and 1 base from J, the gap between germline ends came to 5 bases. Germline V gene lookup returns CDR1 MDHEN and CDR2 SYDVKM. The CDR3 spans 14 residues. The CDR3 DNA sequence: TGTGCCAGCAGTTTATTTTTATCCTACAATGAGCAGTTCTTC. Protein product: CASSLFLSYNEQFF.

The rearrangement links TRBV3-1 to TRBJ1-2, with 8 bases fitting TRBD1. J was trimmed by 2 bases and V by 4 bases; bases with no gene match: 6. Germline CDR1 reads LGHDT; CDR2 reads YNNKEL (reference sequence). The CDR3 totals 15 residues. The CDR3 bases are TGTGCCAGCAGCCGAGAGCGGACAGGGAACTATGGCTACACCTTC. As protein: CASSRERTGNYGYTF.

The genes are TRBV29-1 and TRBJ2-2; 8 positions match TRBD2. The trim removed 7 bases at V and 0 bases at J, leaving 1 base unmatched. The CDR3 covers 13 residues. Looked up from germline, CDR1 is SQVTM and CDR2 is ANQGSEA. The CDR3 nucleotides are TGCAGCGGGCGGGGGGCGAACACCGGGGAGCTGTTTTTT. This codes for CSGRGANTGELFF.

This clonotype was counted many times. The V gene is TRBV18, the J gene TRBJ1-2; TRBD1 might be the D (6 bases). The CDR3 covers 15 residues. Germline V lookup: CDR1 KGHSH, CDR2 LQKENI. V shed 3 bases and J shed 0 bases, with 11 bases lying between them. CDR3 loop: CASSPRDTANYGYTF. The CDR3 DNA reads TGTGCCAGCTCACCCAGGGACACCGCTAACTATGGCTACACCTTC.

This clonotype came up many times. The chain is built from TRBV18 and TRBJ1-6; D is uncertain. Germline CDR1 is KGHSH and CDR2 is LQKENI. This CDR3 has 14 residues. V lost 1 base and J 7 bases, leaving 8 bases between the germline ends. Written as DNA, the CDR3 is TGTGCCAGCTCACCACTCGGACGGAATTCACCCCTCCACTTT. Translation gives CASSPLGRNSPLHF.

This clonotype was seen a handful of times. The chain combines TRBV4-1 with TRBJ2-1; 8 nucleotides match TRBD1. The junction had 8 bases not matched to a gene; V was cut back by 0 bases and J by 4 bases. The CDR3 is 17 amino acids. CDR1 and CDR2 (germline): MGHRA, YSYEKL. As DNA, the CDR3 is TGCGCCAGCAGCCAAGATGATGGACAGGGCCTTTACAATGAGCAGTTCTTC. Protein product: CASSQDDGQGLYNEQFF.

The chain joins TRBV29-1 to TRBJ1-1; the match to TRBD1 covers 9 bases. The germline gives CDR1 SQVTM, CDR2 ANQGSEA. This CDR3 has 12 amino acids. Trimming cost V 5 bases and J 6 bases; bases outside gene matches: 4. CDR3 residues: CSVRTGDPEAFF. The CDR3 nucleotides read TGCAGCGTTAGGACAGGGGATCCTGAAGCTTTCTTT.

This clonotype was counted many times. The chain carries TRBV18 and TRBJ1-2; D remains unclear. CDR1 is KGHSH, CDR2 LQKENI, per germline. Trimming pared 2 bases from V and 6 bases from J, leaving 10 bases between. CDR3 length equals 13 residues. The DNA of the CDR3 is TGTGCCAGCTCACCAAGGGATGTGGATGGCTACACCTTC. Translating it yields CASSPRDVDGYTF.